This passage covers 18 T cell receptor beta chains from one sample sequenced in a study of T-cell reconstitution after alpha-beta-depleted transplantation in children. A library of TCRbeta sequences, prepared with unique molecular identifiers, was generated. One entry per CDR3 protein, called by TCRdb with MiXCR from the PCR reads. The table includes a few hundred thousand distinct CDR3 sequences, over 40% detected once. This specimen was PBMCs, taken before TCRalphabeta/CD19-depleted stem cell transplant. The receptors stem from a girl aged 2 to 10 with aplastic anemia, due to receive a stem cell transplant.

This clonotype was counted only a few times. The J gene is TRBJ2-7, the V gene TRBV20-1; 8 bases are a match to TRBD1. This CDR3 has 12 residues. Looked up from germline, CDR1 is DFQATT and CDR2 is SNEGSKA (reference sequence). J gave up 6 bases and V 5 bases, and 6 bases lay outside the gene matches. This chain's CDR3 is CSASRGRGEQYF. CDR3 nucleotide sequence: TGCAGTGCTTCCAGGGGGCGCGGCGAGCAGTACTTC.

Many counts were recorded for this clonotype. The chain joins TRBV27 to TRBJ2-6, with D unresolved. Germline CDR1 MNHEY, CDR2 SMNVEV (reference sequence). V was clipped by 5 bases and J by 0 bases, with 8 bases between them. The CDR3 extends over 15 amino acids. The CDR3 spells CASSAPSSGANVLTF. The CDR3 DNA reads TGTGCCAGCAGTGCTCCAAGCTCTGGGGCCAACGTCCTGACTTTC.

In its sample, this clonotype was seen a few times. The chain joins TRBV12-3 or TRBV12-4 to TRBJ1-5, with 10 nucleotides matching TRBD1. This CDR3 spans 18 amino acids. The ends lost 5 bases at V and 1 base at J; junction bases unmatched: 11. CDR3: CASSRGAGTGVSNQPQHF. For the CDR3, the DNA is TGTGCCAGCAGTAGAGGAGCCGGGACAGGGGTGAGCAATCAGCCCCAGCATTTT.

The V call is TRBV4-1, the J call TRBJ1-4; 8 nucleotides align to TRBD1. This CDR3 is built from 15 residues. Losses at the gene ends were 0 bases for V and 6 bases for J; bases not matched to a gene: 3. Germline-derived CDR1 and CDR2 are MGHRA and YSYEKL. CDR3 nucleotides: TGCGCCAGCAGCCAAGATGACAGGGGACATGAAAAACTGTTTTTT. Translating gives CASSQDDRGHEKLFF.

This clonotype was detected only a few times. The chain links TRBV7-9 to TRBJ2-2, with unresolved D. The CDR3 consists of 13 residues. V lost 1 base and J 6 bases, leaving 6 bases between the germline ends. Germline V lookup: CDR1 SEHNR, CDR2 FQNEAQ (reference sequence). The CDR3 loop reads CASSLVGPGELFF. CDR3 in DNA: TGTGCCAGCAGCTTAGTAGGTCCCGGGGAGCTGTTTTTT. Filled out from reference TRBV7-9 and TRBJ2-2, the complete variable domain reads DTGVSQNPRHKITKRGQNVTFRCDPISEHNRLYWYRQTLGQGPEFLTYFQNEAQLEKSRLLSDRFSAERPKGSFSTLEIQRTEQGDSAMYLCASSLVGPGELFFGEGSRLTVL.

This chain connects TRBV20-1 to TRBJ2-7; TRBD1 matches 9 bases. Germline V lookup: CDR1 DFQATT, CDR2 SNEGSKA (reference sequence). CDR3 length: 13 residues. V was pared by 2 bases and J by 3 bases, with 2 bases of the junction left unmatched. CDR3 nucleotides: TGCAGTGCTAGATCGGACAGGGGCTACGAGCAGTACTTC. Protein sequence: CSARSDRGYEQYF.

This chain connects TRBV9 to TRBJ2-2, with 10 bases fitting TRBD1. The CDR3 is 15 residues long. The germline gives CDR1 SGDLS, CDR2 YYNGEE. V was clipped by 4 bases and J by 5 bases; unmatched bases: 5. The CDR3, as DNA: TGTGCCAGCAGCCCCGGGACAGGGGTGACCGGGGAGCTGTTTTTT. This encodes CASSPGTGVTGELFF.

This clonotype was seen repeatedly, ten times or more. The rearrangement uses TRBV5-4 and TRBJ2-3; 10 positions agree with TRBD2. V lost 5 bases and J lost 4; bases outside the gene matches: 7. The CDR3 spans 15 residues. Per germline, CDR1 SGHNT and CDR2 YYREEE (reference sequence). The CDR3, as DNA: TGTGCCAGCAGACCTAGCGGGAGCTGGGCAGATACGCAGTATTTT. Residues: CASRPSGSWADTQYF.

The V and J genes are TRBV29-1 and TRBJ2-7; TRBD1 aligns across 10 bases. Trimming cost V 4 bases and J 4 bases; bases outside gene matches: 7. CDR1 is SQVTM and CDR2 is ANQGSEA in the germline V gene. This CDR3 is 14 amino acids long. CDR3 in DNA: TGCAGCGTTGTTGTGGGGACAGGGGCGTACGAGCAGTACTTC. This sequence encodes CSVVVGTGAYEQYF.

This clonotype was seen once. The chain is built from TRBV7-8 and TRBJ2-1; 10 bases line up with TRBD2. CDR3 size: 17 residues. The J segment lost 0 bases and the V segment lost 4 bases, leaving 6 bases of the junction unmatched. Per the germline V gene, CDR1 is SGHVS and CDR2 is FQNEAQ. As DNA, the CDR3 is TGTGCCAGCAGCTACGTAGCGGGAGGTTACTCCTACAATGAGCAGTTCTTC. Its protein is CASSYVAGGYSYNEQFF. The variable domain in full, completed from reference TRBV7-8 and TRBJ2-1, reads GAGVSQSPRYKVAKRGQDVALRCDPISGHVSLFWYQQALGQGPEFLTYFQNEAQLDKSGLPSDRFFAERPEGSVSTLKIQRTQQEDSAVYLCASSYVAGGYSYNEQFFGPGTRLTVL.

This clonotype qualifies as medium-sized. The chain joins TRBV15 to TRBJ2-2, with D possibly being TRBD1 (6 bases). The V end lost 0 bases, the J end lost 4 bases, and 9 bases lay between the germline ends. CDR1 and CDR2 from the germline V gene are LNHNV and YYDKDF (reference sequence). The CDR3 sequence is 15 residues long. This CDR3 is CATSRDRGRTGELFF. The CDR3 nucleotides are TGTGCCACCAGCAGAGACAGGGGACGCACCGGGGAGCTGTTTTTT.

The sample holds a few counts of this clonotype. This chain's CDR3 is CAISESRGNEQFF. The CDR3 DNA sequence: TGTGCCATCAGTGAGTCTCGGGGAAATGAGCAGTTCTTC. The chain combines TRBV10-3 with TRBJ2-1, with D possibly being TRBD2 (5 bases). There are 13 residues in the CDR3. Trimming removed 0 bases from V and 7 bases from J, with 7 bases in between. The germline V gene encodes CDR1 ENHRY and CDR2 SYGVKD.

This chain uses TRBV20-1 with TRBJ2-7; D call uncertain. This CDR3 comprises 16 residues. V was pared by 3 bases and J by 2 bases, with 20 bases between. The germline V gene has CDR1 DFQATT and CDR2 SNEGSKA (reference sequence). CDR3 coding DNA: TGCAGTGCTAGGGATGGGCGGCCAGAAAGGCCCTACGAGCAGTACTTC. Translation gives CSARDGRPERPYEQYF.

This rearrangement joins TRBV7-3 to TRBJ2-7; 10 bases are shared with TRBD1. With V trimmed by 3 bases and J by 1 base, 6 bases remained unmatched. Germline V gene lookup returns CDR1 SGHTA and CDR2 FQGTGA. The CDR3 has 16 residues. The CDR3: CASSLGGQGLSYEQYF. CDR3 in DNA: TGTGCCAGCAGCTTGGGGGGACAGGGGTTATCCTACGAGCAGTACTTC. The variable domain in full, with the rest retrieved from reference TRBV7-3 and TRBJ2-7, is GAGVSQTPSNKVTEKGKYVELRCDPISGHTALYWYRQSLGQGPEFLIYFQGTGAADDSGLPNDRFFAVRPEGSVSTLKIQRTERGDSAVYLCASSLGGQGLSYEQYFGPGTRLTVT.

This clonotype was recorded many times. One end of the junction is discordant with germline, which a read error may explain. This chain joins TRBV7-3 and TRBJ2-1; tentative D call: TRBD2 (5 bases). This CDR3 is built from 11 residues. The V gene's germline CDR1 is SGHTA and CDR2 FQGTGA. CDR3 bases: TGCGCCAGCAGCTTAGGAGGAGAGCAGTTCTTC. Its protein product is CASSLGGEQFF.

Note on this clonotype: A junction boundary mismatches the germline segment, possibly from a read error. This chain links TRBV7-2 with TRBJ1-2, with a possible D match to TRBD1 (6 bases). The CDR3 is made up of 14 amino acids. Germline V gene sequence: CDR1 SGHTA, CDR2 FQGNSA. As DNA, the CDR3 is TGTGCCAGCAGCTTGGGGGCACAGACCTATGGCGACACCTTC. This encodes CASSLGAQTYGDTF.

The rearrangement uses TRBV28 and TRBJ2-3; 8 bases are a match to TRBD2. Per the germline V gene, CDR1 is MDHEN and CDR2 is SYDVKM. This CDR3 spans 18 amino acids. The junction had 14 bases not matched to a gene; V was cut back by 4 bases and J by 2 bases. Here the CDR3 reads CASSSLPIGGVLTDTQYF. CDR3 in DNA: TGTGCCAGCAGTTCGCTCCCTATCGGGGGGGTCCTCACAGATACGCAGTATTTT.

This clonotype was observed once. The chain combines TRBV20-1 with TRBJ2-5; D might be TRBD1 or TRBD2, each matching 6 bases. Trimming took off 2 bases at V and 5 bases at J, with 12 bases between the two ends. Per the germline V gene, CDR1 is DFQATT and CDR2 is SNEGSKA (reference sequence). The CDR3 is made up of 13 amino acids. The CDR3 DNA is TGCAGTGCTAGACTCACAGGGAGGGAGACCCAGTACTTC. It codes for CSARLTGRETQYF.